This T cell receptor (beta chain) comes out of a study of cytomegalovirus exposure and HLA in healthy donors. Study-level points and caveats: A list of around 160 TCR beta chains associated with cytomegalovirus was given. Across donors, most TCRs were seen rarely, yet some public ones were widespread.

Germline trimming cut 9 bases from V and 6 bases from J; bases unmatched to any gene: 13. Germline V lookup: CDR1 LNHDA, CDR2 SQIVND (reference sequence). This CDR3 is built from 15 residues. TCRdb keeps only in-frame clones here, not all; method: immunoSEQ multiplex PCR. This table holds around 150,000 clones, approximately 84% found once. Of note for this clone: Its antigen is unidentified.

Sequencing used PBMCs. This clonotype originated in a man in his thirties or forties in good health and CMV-seropositive. The chain employs TRBV19 and TRBJ1-1; 10 nucleotides agree with TRBD1. Here the CDR3 reads CASDRGQIRSAEAFF. The CDR3, as DNA: TGTGCCAGCGACAGGGGGCAAATTAGGTCGGCTGAAGCTTTCTTT. The entire variable domain, with the rest obtained from reference TRBV19 and TRBJ1-1, is as follows: DGGITQSPKYLFRKEGQNVTLSCEQNLNHDAMYWYRQDPGQGLRLIYYSQIVNDFQKGDIAEGYSVSREKKESFPLTVTSAQKNPTAFYLCASDRGQIRSAEAFFGQGTRLTVV.